This T cell receptor beta chain was recorded in a study of T cells in Graves' hyperthyroidism and ophthalmopathy. General study points: Ophthalmopathy was separated from stable hyperthyroidism by a 13 V-J model.

The CDR3 has 16 amino acids. Germline assignment: CDR1 MNHNS and CDR2 SASEGT. Authors of the study amplified TCR beta CDR3 regions from RNA transcripts. First-round RT-PCR targeting the TCR CDR3 was performed with the HTBI primer set. A single record per CDR3 protein comes from TCRdb applying MiXCR to the multiplex PCR reads. The data show 470,000 or so distinct CDR3 sequences, less than 25% seen once. Note on this clonotype: The antigen remains unidentified. A read error may be the cause here, since a much bigger clone is one base away.

Patients having uncontrolled infection, another autoimmune disease, pregnancy or lactation were not included. Fresh peripheral blood, around 9.5 ml, yielded the PBMCs. The V gene is TRBV6-1, the J gene TRBJ2-2, with 9 bases fitting TRBD2. The TCR sequence derives from a man aged 18 to 30 with Graves' hyperthyroidism. The sequencing input was blood. The CDR3 bases are TGTGCCAGCAGGAAGCTAGCGGGGTCGGGCACCGGGGAGCTGTGTTTT. Its translation: CASRKLAGSGTGELCF.